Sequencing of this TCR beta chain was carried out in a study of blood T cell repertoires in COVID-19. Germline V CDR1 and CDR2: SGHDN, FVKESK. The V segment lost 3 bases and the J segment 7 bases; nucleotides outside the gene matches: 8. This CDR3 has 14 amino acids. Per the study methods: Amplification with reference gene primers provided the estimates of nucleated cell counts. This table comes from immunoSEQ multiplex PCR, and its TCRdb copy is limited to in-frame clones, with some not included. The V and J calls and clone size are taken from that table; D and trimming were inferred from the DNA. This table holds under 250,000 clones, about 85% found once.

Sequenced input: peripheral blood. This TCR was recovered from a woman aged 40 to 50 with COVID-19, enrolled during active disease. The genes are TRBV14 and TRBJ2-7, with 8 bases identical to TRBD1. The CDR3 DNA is TGTGCCAGCAGCCACACAGGGGGATTAGGGGAGCAGTACTTC. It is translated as CASSHTGGLGEQYF.